This T cell receptor beta chain stems from a study of cytomegalovirus exposure and HLA in healthy donors (dated by TCRdb to about 2017). Describing the broader study: An earlier analysis of about 560 of the donors reported 250 to 300 Gb of sequence data and about 120 million unique TCR beta sequences obtained from some 200 million T cells. An early release covering more than 500 HLA-typed donors comprised approximately 290 gigabases of sequencing data and tens of millions of unique TCR sequences. Among the approximately 430 genotyped donors, approximately 82% belonged to the genetic ancestry cluster associated with self-reported Caucasian donors. The study aimed to test whether signatures of past pathogen exposure could be identified by cataloging public T cell receptors. The T cell repertoires of around 730 subjects were profiled by immunosequencing and related to cytomegalovirus serostatus. Besides the first cohort of 666 subjects, a separate validation cohort made up of 120 or so different subjects was used. High-throughput TCR immunosequencing, statistical association of individual TCRs with disease status, and machine learning were combined to predict cytomegalovirus infection status. To study patterns of TCR occurrence, a later analysis re-analyzed previously published TCR beta repertoires from several hundred donors and added high-resolution HLA genotyping. In the later analysis, no new phenotypic data were used to find candidate immune exposures; instead, reliance was placed on TCR beta sequences and their occurrence across donors. An earlier analysis of several hundred of the donors used high-throughput TCR beta sequencing to judge whether each TCR beta V gene segment behaved as functional or pseudogenic. Donor age, sex, ethnicity and CMV serostatus were collected together with the repertoire data. A later genetic analysis used genome-wide SNP genotypes for about three fifths of the 666 donors, treating that subset as a discovery cohort. All discovery cohort repertoires had been generated using a single sequencing platform. HLA typing covered class I and class II loci at four-digit resolution. The number of donors typed differed by locus, with 629-630 for A, B, C, DRB1 and DQB1, approximately 500 for DQA1, 600 to 610 for DPA1, and some 450 for DPB1. Roughly five DR-DQ haplotypes were treated as single units for association and clustering because of strong linkage in the cohort. Among a few hundred genotyped donors of the cohort, an average of approximately 240,000 unique TCR beta nucleotide sequences were sequenced per donor, roughly 18% of them non-productive. General findings and caveats noted by the study authors: Some IMGT-functional V segments, including TRBV6-2 and TRBV6-3, could not be distinguished by the 87-base-pair reads and were therefore excluded. Presence/absence analyses assumed roughly uniform sequencing depth across donors, an assumption that may not hold. A later genetic analysis reported fewer N-insertions in productive TCRs among donors in an Asian-associated ancestry cluster than the approximately 670-donor mean. Cytomegalovirus status was reported to be diagnosed by the classifier with high specificity and sensitivity in both the original and validation cohorts. A cluster of highly shared sequence variants was judged likely to be a technical artifact of the sequencing pipeline. In vitro tests confirmed that three of the cytomegalovirus-associated TCR beta chains recognize cytomegalovirus antigens. In an earlier analysis of 500 to 650 of the donors, most TCR beta V segments appeared in productive rearrangements about 90% or about 30% of the time, broadly matching IMGT annotations. In a later analysis, the rate of TCR association differed among HLA loci, with DRB1 alleles having the most associated TCRs and HLA-C alleles having the fewest. The study gave a list of about 160 TCR beta chains associated with cytomegalovirus. This cohort had only TCR beta chains sequenced, and the lack of alpha or paired-chain data limited which features could be detected. A later analysis associated about 17,000 TCR beta sequences with specific HLA alleles at a false discovery rate of 0.05. Assigning TCR associations to individual alleles was difficult when HLA alleles, especially DR and DQ, strongly co-occurred. In a later analysis, most CMV-associated TCR beta chains were found to appear HLA-restricted, with HLA associations seemingly driven largely by CMV exposure. Linkage disequilibrium might explain the correlated functional status among segregating V segments, but an unknown experimental factor could not be excluded. The only immune exposure information available for the cohort was CMV serostatus. Approximately 18 rarely observed V segments, including chromosome 9 orphons, were excluded from the earlier analysis of almost 600 of the donors because counts were too low. In a later genetic analysis, a missense DCLRE1C variant was associated with V-gene and J-gene trimming of TCR beta chains, and the association was replicated in an independent cohort. According to the authors, the approach could potentially be generalized to other disease states and immunological phenotypes. In a later analysis, HLA-associated TCR beta chains were found to be more clonally expanded and to have lower generation probabilities than equally common non-associated chains. Most TCR sequences were seen in very few donors, while some public TCRs were found in many individuals. Because HLA typing was unavailable for some donors at each locus, only the typed subset was used in association tests. A further reported finding was that TCR beta sequences accurately predicted the HLA-A and HLA-B alleles for most subjects in the first cohort. Several of the top co-occurrence clusters appeared to be linked to parvovirus B19, influenza, CMV and Epstein-Barr virus, according to a later analysis.

The cohort was made up of approximately 700 healthy bone marrow donors. At the time of sampling, all cohort members were nominally healthy, though unrecorded immune exposures were likely present. The donor tested CMV seropositive and was one of the 289 seropositive cohort members. Every donor gave a peripheral blood sample, and the peripheral blood mononuclear cells from that sample were used for TCR beta sequencing. The Qiagen DNeasy Blood Extraction Kit was used to extract genomic DNA from the blood cell samples. The library relied on the immunoSEQ multiplex PCR assay. For the multiplex PCR, a mixture combining 60 forward primers for TCR Vbeta segments and 13 reverse primers for TCR Jbeta segments was used. The CDR3 region of rearranged TCR beta genes was amplified from genomic DNA with a multiplex PCR assay. The amplified TCR beta libraries were sequenced on the Illumina HiSeq System as 87-base-pair reads. The study's own analysis went as follows. A later analysis counted 75 million to 100 million unique TCR beta chains across the 650 to 700 repertoires, and around 9.9 million of these chains were shared by at least two donors. Raw reads were error-corrected and collapsed into unique sequences by a nearest-neighbor algorithm in which closely related sequences were merged to remove PCR and sequencing errors. Alignment of CDR3 sequences to IMGT reference sequences was used to assign V, D and J gene segments. For a sequence to be retained, a match of at least six nucleotides to both a V gene segment and a J gene segment was required. A rearrangement counted as productive if the CDR3 had no stop codons and remained in frame with V and J, and every other rearrangement counted as non-productive. Following IMGT convention, CDR3 was defined as the stretch from the second conserved V-encoded cysteine up to the conserved J-encoded phenylalanine. In an earlier analysis of 587 of the donors, sequences lacking an unambiguous match to a single V gene segment were excluded. In an earlier analysis of a few hundred of the donors, a V segment was called functional when productive rearrangements were above 56.7%, and segregating when the standard deviation between donors exceeded 5%. To diagnose cytomegalovirus status from the catalog of TCR beta chain sequences, a statistical classification framework was built. In a later analysis, TCR nucleotide sequences were compared against IMGT/GENE-DB human TR gene sequences so that V and J genes could be assigned. The TCRdist pipeline was used in a later analysis to assign CDR3 sequences and most-parsimonious VDJ recombination scenarios. In a later analysis, every TCR beta chain was defined by the combination of its CDR3 amino acid sequence and its V-gene family, and reads without a unique V-gene family were dropped. A later analysis removed 550 to 650 highly shared, low-generation-probability nucleotide sequences to deal with suspected cross-contamination and a sequencing artifact. For each public chain, a later analysis derived a clonal expansion index from normalized ranks of inferred template counts within each repertoire. In a later analysis, generation probabilities were computed using a VDJ recombination model fitted to out-of-frame rearrangements, and the results were checked against IGoR. A later analysis scored TCR-TCR, TCR-HLA and TCR-CMV co-occurrence with hypergeometric tests, applying a repertoire-size bias correction to TCR pairs. False discovery rates were estimated in a later analysis by permuting HLA or CMV assignments 20 times. A later analysis grouped co-occurring TCRs with DBSCAN, adding TCRdist sequence similarity when clustering within HLA-allele-positive subsets. For co-occurrence clustering, repertoires with fewer than 30,000 or more than 120,000 public chains were excluded, along with 5 or 6 repertoires with anomalous nucleotide sharing. The clones in this table, taken by TCRdb from immuneACCESS, are in-frame only. Not every clone is retained; where verified, under half of the shortfall comes from an unresolved V gene, and the cause of the rest is unknown. From that table come the V and J calls and clone size; the DNA was used to work out D and trimming. For this sample the table gives roughly 150,000 clones, of which around 66% were detected only once. About 3% of the sample is held by the ten biggest clonotypes.

Taken from cysteine to phenylalanine, the CDR3 has 16 residues. Only the CDR3 DNA is retained, 48 bases long and in frame from the first base. The germline V gene encodes CDR1 MRHNA and CDR2 SNTAGT. V is clipped by 0 bases and J by 8 bases, and the sequence between their germline boundaries is 16 bases long. This clone has only a few counts. Its binding antigen is unknown. No qualities accompany the bases; no much larger clone lies one base away. The receptor chain draws on TRBV6-4 and TRBJ1-4; tentative D gene TRBD1, with 6 bases matching. Sequencing was carried out using PBMCs. The receptor comes from a woman in her 30s in good health and CMV-seropositive. The bases are TGTGCCAGCAGTGACTCTAACAGGGTAGGTTCGGAAAAACTGTTTTTT. The encoded protein is CASSDSNRVGSEKLFF.